These T cell receptor beta chains were read from a single sample in a study of cytomegalovirus exposure and HLA in healthy donors. Produced via immunoSEQ multiplex PCR; TCRdb's table is partial and in-frame only. The sample has more than 85,000 clones; around 70% are singletons. Specimen: PBMCs. The receptors come from a woman aged 70-85 years in good health and CMV-seropositive. The CDR3 runs from the conserved cysteine through the conserved F or W. The order of the fields is V gene, J gene, clone size, D gene, CDR3 DNA, CDR3 protein. A D gene is named only where the DNA matches it firmly. The size of a clone is reported for some rows only, either as once, few or many, or as a class for expanded clones.

>TRBV18|TRBJ1-2|.|.
TGTGCCAGCTCACCAGCGGAACGCGGCTATGGCTACACCTTC
CASSPAERGYGYTF
>TRBV7-6|TRBJ2-2|.|.
TGTGCCAGCAGCCCAATGGGGCAGACCACCGGGGAGCTGTTTTTT
CASSPMGQTTGELFF
>TRBV2|TRBJ1-2|.|TRBD1
TGTGCCAGCAGATCCGACAGGGTATCGGCTGGCTACACCTTC
CASRSDRVSAGYTF
>TRBV5-1|TRBJ1-1|many|.
TGCGCCAGCAGCCCCTCTACCGTGAACACTGAAGCTTTCTTT
CASSPSTVNTEAFF
>TRBV5-1|TRBJ1-2|.|.
TGCGCCAGCACGACAAATAGTAACTATGGCTACACCTTC
CASTTNSNYGYTF
>TRBV6-6|TRBJ2-6|.|.
TGTGCCAGCAGTTTTTGGCCTGGGGCCAACGTCCTGACTTTC
CASSFWPGANVLTF
>TRBV2|TRBJ1-1|.|TRBD1
TGTGCCAGCAGTGTCACAGGGGGCGGCACTGAAGCTTTCTTT
CASSVTGGGTEAFF
>TRBV2|TRBJ2-7|.|.
TGTGCCAGCAGTGAAGCTGATAAAGGGGTACGGATCTACGAGCAGTACTTC
CASSEADKGVRIYEQYF
>TRBV25-1|TRBJ2-2|.|TRBD1
TGTGCCAGCAGTAGGACAGGGGATTACACCGGGGAGCTGTTTTTT
CASSRTGDYTGELFF
>TRBV10-3|TRBJ1-2|.|.
TGTGCCATCACGGACAATAGGCACTATGGCTACACCTTC
CAITDNRHYGYTF
>TRBV7-2|TRBJ2-5|.|.
TGTGCCAGCAGCCGGGACATACGGACCCAGTACTTC
CASSRDIRTQYF
>TRBV6-1|TRBJ2-7|few|.
TGTGCCAGCAGTGCAACACAGGGGGGGTACGAGCAGTACTTC
CASSATQGGYEQYF
>TRBV6-6|TRBJ2-7|.|.
TGTGCCAGCAGTTACGAGTCCGGCGAGCAGTACTTC
CASSYESGEQYF
>TRBV7-2|TRBJ2-3|.|.
TGTGCCAGCAGCACGCGGGTGGGGGGTACAGATACGCAGTATTTT
CASSTRVGGTDTQYF
>TRBV7-2|TRBJ1-3|few|.
TGTGCCAGCAGCCCGCAGGGGCTTAGCTCTGGAAACACCATATATTTT
CASSPQGLSSGNTIYF
>TRBV27|TRBJ1-5|.|TRBD1
TGTGCCAGCAGTCCATCCCTCGGACAGGGGAGCAGCAATCAGCCCCAGCATTTT
CASSPSLGQGSSNQPQHF
>TRBV6-6|TRBJ1-1|.|TRBD1
TGTGCCAGCAGTTACGGGACAGGGGCTCCTGGCGCTGAAGCTTTCTTT
CASSYGTGAPGAEAFF
>TRBV6-1|TRBJ1-5|few|TRBD1
TGTGCCGGCCAGGGGGATAGCAATCAGCCCCAGCATTTT
CAGQGDSNQPQHF
>TRBV7-9|TRBJ1-1|.|.
TGTGCCAGCAGCTGGCAGGGGAAGGAGGAAGCTTTCTTT
CASSWQGKEEAFF
>TRBV4-2|TRBJ2-7|.|.
TGTGCCAGCAGCCAAGATCGACAGAACTACGAGCGGTACTTC
CASSQDRQNYERYF
>TRBV6-6|TRBJ2-1|.|.
TGTGCCAGCAGTACTCCGGCGGGGGCGAAAAATGAGCAGTTCTTC
CASSTPAGAKNEQFF
>TRBV30|TRBJ1-1|.|.
TGTGCCTGGGGTCGAACCACTGGACATGCTTTTGGCTTTTTGGCTTTCTTT
CAWGRTTGHAFGFLAFF